This TCR beta chain was observed in a study of blood T cell repertoires in COVID-19. A Seattle source enrolled patients during active infection and followed them longitudinally. Study processing details: Estimated nucleated cell counts came from reference gene primer amplification. Measured with immunoSEQ multiplex PCR; TCRdb has only the in-frame clones, and not every one. V, J and clone size are taken as reported in that table, and D and trimming were inferred from the DNA itself. This sample has fewer than 350,000 clones, with 86% found just once. The CDR3 loop spans 14 amino acids. Trimming removed 3 bases from V and 5 bases from J, with 12 bases in between. Germline V gives CDR1 LGHDT, CDR2 YNNKEL (reference sequence).

The sample comprised peripheral blood. The sequence came from a woman in her twenties or thirties with COVID-19, enrolled during active disease. This chain links TRBV3-1 (or the pseudogene TRBV3-2) with TRBJ2-3; a weak D match, TRBD2 (6 bases). CDR3 sequence reads: CASSHAGMGDTQYF. CDR3 nucleotides: TGTGCCAGCAGCCATGCGGGGATGGGAGATACGCAGTATTTT.